This is a list of T cell receptor beta chains from one sample in a study of response to subunit inactivated influenza vaccine. Each CDR3 protein gets one entry after TCRdb re-called the RT-PCR reads with MiXCR. Of hundreds of thousands of distinct CDR3 sequences in the sample, approximately 14% were seen once. The material was PBMCs from blood, obtained 11 to 12 days after vaccination. These receptors all come from a man aged 45 to 65 who received an inactivated influenza vaccine. Both conserved end residues are part of each CDR3. D genes are given only for firm matches. Not every row has a clone size; where given, it reads once, few, many or a size class.

j_call,v_call,clone_size,d_call,cdr3_nt,cdr3_aa
TRBJ2-7,TRBV10-3,few,.,TGTGCCATCAGGTCCGACAGGTTAACCTACGAGCAGTACTTC,CAIRSDRLTYEQYF
TRBJ1-2,TRBV4-2,few,.,TGTGCCAGCAGCCAGATGGGTCCAGGGGCCCTAGCTAACTATGGCTACACCTTC,CASSQMGPGALANYGYTF
TRBJ1-4,TRBV11-2,.,.,TGTGCCAGCTCCCAAGGGGAGTGGGAAAAACTGTTTTTT,CASSQGEWEKLFF
TRBJ2-5,TRBV28,.,TRBD2,TGTGCCAGCAGTTTCTACGGGGGGGGCCTCTCCAGAGAGACCCAGTACTTC,CASSFYGGGLSRETQYF
TRBJ2-7,TRBV18,few,TRBD2,TGTGCCAGCTCACCCCTCGGGATTAGCGGGAGTCGCGAGCAGTACTTC,CASSPLGISGSREQYF
TRBJ2-1,TRBV7-2,few,.,TGTGCCAGCAGCTTAAGCGCCAGGGGGGGTGAGCAGTTCTTC,CASSLSARGGEQFF
TRBJ1-6,TRBV4-3,.,.,TGCGCCAGCAGCCAAAAGACCTGGTCTAACTCACCCCTCCACTTT,CASSQKTWSNSPLHF
TRBJ2-1,TRBV6-2/TRBV6-3,few,TRBD2,TGTGCCAGCGGTAATCCGGGACTAGGGACGGATGAGCAGTTCTTC,CASGNPGLGTDEQFF
TRBJ1-2,TRBV4-1,many,.,TGCGCCAGCAGCCAGGGACGTCTAATCGGGGACTACACCTTC,CASSQGRLIGDYTF
TRBJ2-3,TRBV7-9,.,.,TGTGCCAGCAGCTTAGCGCTTCTAATCTCGGCAGATACGCAGTATTTT,CASSLALLISADTQYF
TRBJ2-2,TRBV7-2,.,TRBD2,TGTGCCAGCAGCTCCTTGGGCGGCGGGAGGGCCACCGGGGAGCTGTTTTTT,CASSSLGGGRATGELFF
TRBJ2-3,TRBV15,few,.,TGTGCCACCAGCCTTGAAATTGGGGATACGCAGTATTTT,CATSLEIGDTQYF
TRBJ2-7,TRBV20-1,few,TRBD1,TGCAGTGCGGGACAGGGTGGGCAGGGGCAGCAGTACTTC,CSAGQGGQGQQYF
TRBJ2-2,TRBV5-1,few,.,TGCGCCAGCAGCTTCCGGCAGGACTACACCGGGGAGCTGTTTTTT,CASSFRQDYTGELFF
TRBJ2-3,TRBV29-1,few,TRBD1,TGCAGCTCGAGGACAGGGGGCGCAGATACGCAGTATTTT,CSSRTGGADTQYF
TRBJ2-7,TRBV20-1,few,.,TGCAGTGCCATAGCATCAGCGGACTACGAGCAGTACTTC,CSAIASADYEQYF
TRBJ2-3,TRBV20-1,.,TRBD2,TGCAGTGCTAGTTCAAGCGGGAGTGGTAATACGCAGTATTTT,CSASSSGSGNTQYF
TRBJ2-7,TRBV28,few,.,TGTGCCAGCAGTTTCGGGCAGGTCAACTACGAGCAGTACTTC,CASSFGQVNYEQYF
TRBJ2-4,TRBV28,.,.,TGTGCCAGCAGTCGGTACGACGGACTAGCCAAAAACATTCAGTACTTC,CASSRYDGLAKNIQYF
TRBJ2-1,TRBV12-3/TRBV12-4,many,TRBD2,TGTGCCAGCACCGCCGGCGGGGGGAAAGCCTACAATGAGCAGTTCTTC,CASTAGGGKAYNEQFF
TRBJ1-5,TRBV4-1,few,.,TGCGCCAGCACCGAAAATCCCCCTCCCGGGGGCAATCAGCCCCAGCATTTT,CASTENPPPGGNQPQHF
TRBJ2-5,TRBV6-2/TRBV6-3,few,.,TGTGCCAGCCACCCGCTGGCGGGCGGGATTGGAGAGACCCAGTACTTC,CASHPLAGGIGETQYF
TRBJ2-1,TRBV3-1,.,TRBD2,TGTGCCAGCAGCCAAGGACCCGCTTTGAGCGGGACGAGCTCCTACAATGAGCAGTTCTTC,CASSQGPALSGTSSYNEQFF
TRBJ1-1,TRBV2,.,TRBD1,TGTGCCAGCAGTTCGGACAGGAAGACTGAAGCTTTCTTT,CASSSDRKTEAFF
TRBJ2-3,TRBV20-1,.,TRBD2,TGCAGTGCTAGAGATCGTCTAGCGGGAGCCACAGATACGCAGTATTTT,CSARDRLAGATDTQYF
TRBJ2-1,TRBV7-2,few,.,TGTGCCAGCAGCTTAAGTGTGGTGCAGTTCTTC,CASSLSVVQFF
TRBJ1-4,TRBV7-9,few,TRBD1,TGTGCCAGCAGCTGGGACAGGGGAATGGAAAAACTGTTTTTT,CASSWDRGMEKLFF
TRBJ2-7,TRBV7-9,.,.,TGTGCCAGCAGCTTAGCGTGGGCGGGTGGCGAGCAGTACTTC,CASSLAWAGGEQYF
TRBJ2-2,TRBV20-1,.,.,TGCAGTGCTAGAGCGCATGAGCGGGCCTTCACCGGGGAGCTGTTTTTT,CSARAHERAFTGELFF
TRBJ1-1,TRBV20-1,.,TRBD1,TGCAGTGCTCGAGGACAGGGTTTCAACACTGAAGCTTTCTTT,CSARGQGFNTEAFF
TRBJ1-5,TRBV20-1,.,.,TGCAGTGCGCGGACCTTTGGGAGCCAGCCCCAGCATTTT,CSARTFGSQPQHF
TRBJ2-1,TRBV15,.,.,TGTGCCACCGGGGGTAGGTCCTACAATGAGCAGTTCTTC,CATGGRSYNEQFF
TRBJ1-1,TRBV2,few,TRBD1,TGTGCCATAGACAGGGGGGGAGACACTGAAGCTTTCTTT,CAIDRGGDTEAFF
TRBJ2-2,TRBV14,.,TRBD2,TGTGCCAGCAGCCCACCGCTAGCGGGGGGGCGAACCGGGGAGCTGTTTTTT,CASSPPLAGGRTGELFF
TRBJ2-5,TRBV20-1,.,.,TGCAGTGCTAGAGAAGCCCATGGTGCCCAGTACTTC,CSAREAHGAQYF
TRBJ2-7,TRBV9,few,TRBD1,TGTGCCAGCAGCGTAGGGGACAGGGCTTACGAGCAGTACTTC,CASSVGDRAYEQYF
TRBJ1-1,TRBV7-2,.,TRBD1,TGTGCCAGCAGTATGACAGGGCTTACGATGAGGACTGAAGCTTTCTTT,CASSMTGLTMRTEAFF
TRBJ2-3,TRBV6-2/TRBV6-3,few,.,TGTGCCAGCAGGCAACCCTTCACAGATACGCAGTATTTT,CASRQPFTDTQYF
TRBJ2-3,TRBV27,few,.,TGTGCCAGCGTTTGGCGGACAGATACGCAGTATTTT,CASVWRTDTQYF
TRBJ2-1,TRBV18,.,.,TGTGCCAGCTCACCTCTCACTAGGAGCTCCTACAATGAGCAGTTCTTC,CASSPLTRSSYNEQFF
TRBJ1-1,TRBV28,many,.,TGTGCCAGCACCCCCCTTTCCAGGGCTCATCCGGGAGCTTTCTTT,CASTPLSRAHPGAFF
TRBJ2-5,TRBV12-3/TRBV12-4,few,.,TGTGCCAGCAGTTCCACAGGGCCCGGAGAGACCCAGTACTTC,CASSSTGPGETQYF
TRBJ1-5,TRBV6-2/TRBV6-3,.,.,TGTGCCAGCAGTAACCGGGCCCCCGGCAATCAGCCCCAGCATTTT,CASSNRAPGNQPQHF
TRBJ2-1,TRBV28,.,.,TGTGCCAGCAGTTTAGCTAGGGACCATGAGCAGTTCTTC,CASSLARDHEQFF
TRBJ2-7,TRBV6-5,.,TRBD2,TGTGCCAGCAGTACTCGGACTAGCGGGCCTTACGAGCAGTACTTC,CASSTRTSGPYEQYF
TRBJ1-4,TRBV29-1,few,.,TGCGGGACCAGGGAGAGTGGTGAAAAACTGTTTTTT,CGTRESGEKLFF
TRBJ1-1,TRBV5-5,many,TRBD1,TGTGCCAGCAGCTGGGGGACAGGGCGAAGCACTGAAGCTTTCTTT,CASSWGTGRSTEAFF
TRBJ2-7,TRBV4-2,.,.,TGTGCCAGCAGCCCGGACGGATCCGAGCAGTACTTC,CASSPDGSEQYF
TRBJ2-5,TRBV29-1,few,.,TGCAGCGTCGAAAGGGGCCTGAAAGAGACCCAGTACTTC,CSVERGLKETQYF
TRBJ2-3,TRBV5-1,.,.,TGCGCCAGCAGCCCGGGCAGAGTAGGCACAGATACGCAGTATTTT,CASSPGRVGTDTQYF
TRBJ2-1,TRBV20-1,few,.,TGCAGTGCTCCGGACTACACAAACTACAATGAGCAGTTCTTC,CSAPDYTNYNEQFF
TRBJ2-3,TRBV18,.,.,TGTGCCAGCTCACCCCTACAGGCACCTAGCACAGATACGCAGTATTTT,CASSPLQAPSTDTQYF
TRBJ2-4,TRBV6-2/TRBV6-3,.,TRBD1,TGTGCCAGCAGTTCTCGACAGGGGGACAAAAACATTCAGTACTTC,CASSSRQGDKNIQYF
TRBJ2-5,TRBV7-9,few,.,TGTGCCAGCAGGCCGTATCAGGGACTTGAAGAGACCCAGTACTTC,CASRPYQGLEETQYF